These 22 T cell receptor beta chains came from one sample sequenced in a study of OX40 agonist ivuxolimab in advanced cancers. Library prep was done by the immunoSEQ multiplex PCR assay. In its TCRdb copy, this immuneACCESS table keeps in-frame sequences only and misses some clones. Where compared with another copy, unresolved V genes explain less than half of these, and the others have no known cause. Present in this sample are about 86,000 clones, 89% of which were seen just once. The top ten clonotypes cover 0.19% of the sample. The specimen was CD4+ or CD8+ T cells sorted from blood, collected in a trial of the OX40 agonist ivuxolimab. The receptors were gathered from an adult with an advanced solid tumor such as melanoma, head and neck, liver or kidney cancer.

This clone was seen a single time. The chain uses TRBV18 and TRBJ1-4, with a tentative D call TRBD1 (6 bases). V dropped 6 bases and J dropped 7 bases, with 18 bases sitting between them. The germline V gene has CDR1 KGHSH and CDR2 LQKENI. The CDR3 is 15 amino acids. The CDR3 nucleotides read TGTGCCAGCTCGGACAACAGGGAGGTCGGTGAAAAACTGTTTTTT. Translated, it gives CASSDNREVGEKLFF.

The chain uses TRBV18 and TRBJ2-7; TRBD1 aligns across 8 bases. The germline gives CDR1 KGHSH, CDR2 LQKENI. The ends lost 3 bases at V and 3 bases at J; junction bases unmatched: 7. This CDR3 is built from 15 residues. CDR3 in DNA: TGTGCCAGCTCACCGACAGGGGACACGCTCTACGAGCAGTACTTC. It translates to CASSPTGDTLYEQYF. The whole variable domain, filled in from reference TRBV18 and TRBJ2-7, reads NAGVMQNPRHLVRRRGQEARLRCSPMKGHSHVYWYRQLPEEGLKFMVYLQKENIIDESGMPKERFSAEFPKEGPSILRIQQVVRGDSAAYFCASSPTGDTLYEQYFGPGTRLTVT.

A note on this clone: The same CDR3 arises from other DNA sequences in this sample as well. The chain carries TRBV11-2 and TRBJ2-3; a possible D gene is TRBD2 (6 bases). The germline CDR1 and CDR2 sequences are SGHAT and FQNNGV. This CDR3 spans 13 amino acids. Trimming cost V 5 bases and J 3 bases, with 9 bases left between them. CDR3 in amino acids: CASSLAGTDTQYF. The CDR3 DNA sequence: TGTGCCAGCAGCCTTGCGGGGACAGATACGCAGTATTTT.

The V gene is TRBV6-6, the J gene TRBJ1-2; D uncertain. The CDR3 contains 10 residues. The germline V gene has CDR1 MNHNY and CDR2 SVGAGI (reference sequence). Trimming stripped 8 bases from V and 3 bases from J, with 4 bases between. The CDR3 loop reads CASGDYGYTF. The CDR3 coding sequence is TGTGCCAGCGGGGACTATGGCTACACCTTC.

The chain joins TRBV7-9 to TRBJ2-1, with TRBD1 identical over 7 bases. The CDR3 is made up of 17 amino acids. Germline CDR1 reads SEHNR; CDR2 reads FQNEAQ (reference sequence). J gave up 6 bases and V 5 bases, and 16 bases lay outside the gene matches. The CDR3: CASSRSPTRPGGNEQFF. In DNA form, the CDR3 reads TGTGCCAGCAGCCGATCCCCGACGCGGCCAGGGGGCAATGAGCAGTTCTTC.

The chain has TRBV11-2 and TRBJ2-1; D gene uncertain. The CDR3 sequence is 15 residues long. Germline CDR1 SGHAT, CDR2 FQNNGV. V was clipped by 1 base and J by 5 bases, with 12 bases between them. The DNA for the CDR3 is TGTGCCAGCAGCTTAGGGTGGATACAGAACAATGAGCAGTTCTTC. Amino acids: CASSLGWIQNNEQFF.

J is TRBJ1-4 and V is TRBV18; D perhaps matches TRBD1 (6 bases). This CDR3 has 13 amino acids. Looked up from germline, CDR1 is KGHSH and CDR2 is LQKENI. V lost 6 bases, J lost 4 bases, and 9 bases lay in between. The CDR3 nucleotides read TGTGCCAGCTCGGACAGTTTTAATGAAAAACTGTTTTTT. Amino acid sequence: CASSDSFNEKLFF.

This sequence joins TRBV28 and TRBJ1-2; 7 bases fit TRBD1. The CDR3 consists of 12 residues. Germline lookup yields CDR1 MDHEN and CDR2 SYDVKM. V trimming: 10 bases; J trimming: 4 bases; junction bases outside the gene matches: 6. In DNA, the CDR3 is TGTGCCACCCAAGACAGGGCCTATGGCTACACCTTC. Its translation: CATQDRAYGYTF.

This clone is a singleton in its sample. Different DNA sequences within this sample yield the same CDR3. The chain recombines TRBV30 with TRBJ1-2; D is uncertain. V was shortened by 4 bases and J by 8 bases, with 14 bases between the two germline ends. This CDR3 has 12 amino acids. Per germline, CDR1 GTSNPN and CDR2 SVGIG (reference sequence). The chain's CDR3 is CAWTTTLRGYTF. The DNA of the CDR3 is TGTGCCTGGACCACGACCCTGCGGGGCTACACCTTC.

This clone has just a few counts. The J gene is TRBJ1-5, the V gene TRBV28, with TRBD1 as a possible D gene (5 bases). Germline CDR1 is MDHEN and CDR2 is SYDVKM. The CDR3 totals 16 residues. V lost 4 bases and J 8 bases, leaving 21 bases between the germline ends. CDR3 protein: CASSYPAGQGGKPQHF. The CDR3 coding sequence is TGTGCCAGCAGTTACCCCGCGGGGCAGGGTGGTAAGCCCCAGCATTTT.

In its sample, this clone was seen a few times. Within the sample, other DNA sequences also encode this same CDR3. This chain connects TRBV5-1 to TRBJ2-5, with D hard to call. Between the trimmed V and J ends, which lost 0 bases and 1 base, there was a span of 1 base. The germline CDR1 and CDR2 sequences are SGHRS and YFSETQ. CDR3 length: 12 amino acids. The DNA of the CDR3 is TGCGCCAGCAGCTTGGCCCAAGAGACCCAGTACTTC. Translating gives CASSLAQETQYF.

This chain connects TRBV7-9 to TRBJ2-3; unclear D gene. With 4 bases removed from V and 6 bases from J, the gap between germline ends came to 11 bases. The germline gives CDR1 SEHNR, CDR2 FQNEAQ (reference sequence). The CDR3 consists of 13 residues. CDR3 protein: CASSYPSADTQYF. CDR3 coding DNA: TGTGCCAGCAGCTACCCCTCTGCGGATACGCAGTATTTT. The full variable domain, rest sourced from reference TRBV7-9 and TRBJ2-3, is DTGVSQNPRHKITKRGQNVTFRCDPISEHNRLYWYRQTLGQGPEFLTYFQNEAQLEKSRLLSDRFSAERPKGSFSTLEIQRTEQGDSAMYLCASSYPSADTQYFGPGTRLTVL.

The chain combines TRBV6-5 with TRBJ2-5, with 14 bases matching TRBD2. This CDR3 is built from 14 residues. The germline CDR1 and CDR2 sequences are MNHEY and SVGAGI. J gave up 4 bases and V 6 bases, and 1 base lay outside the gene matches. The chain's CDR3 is CASRGTSGRETQYF. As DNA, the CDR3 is TGTGCCAGCAGGGGGACTAGCGGGAGAGAGACCCAGTACTTC.

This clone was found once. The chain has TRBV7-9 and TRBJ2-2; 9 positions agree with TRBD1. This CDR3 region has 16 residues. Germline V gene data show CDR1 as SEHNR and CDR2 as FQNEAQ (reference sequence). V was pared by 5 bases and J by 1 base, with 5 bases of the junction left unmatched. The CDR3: CASSRTGAKNTGELFF. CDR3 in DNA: TGTGCCAGCAGCCGGACAGGGGCCAAGAACACCGGGGAGCTGTTTTTT.

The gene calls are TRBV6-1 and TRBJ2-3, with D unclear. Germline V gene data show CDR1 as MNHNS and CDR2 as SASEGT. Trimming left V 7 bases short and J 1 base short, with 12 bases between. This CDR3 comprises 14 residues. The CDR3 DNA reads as TGTGCCAGCATGTTTTGGTCAGGCACAGATACGCAGTATTTT. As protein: CASMFWSGTDTQYF.

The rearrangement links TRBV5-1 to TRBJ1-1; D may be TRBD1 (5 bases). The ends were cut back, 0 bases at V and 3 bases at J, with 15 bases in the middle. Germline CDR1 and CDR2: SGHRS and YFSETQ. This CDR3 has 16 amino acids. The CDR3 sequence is CASSLGQGGMYTEAFF. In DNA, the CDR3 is TGCGCCAGCAGCTTGGGGCAGGGAGGTATGTACACTGAAGCTTTCTTT.

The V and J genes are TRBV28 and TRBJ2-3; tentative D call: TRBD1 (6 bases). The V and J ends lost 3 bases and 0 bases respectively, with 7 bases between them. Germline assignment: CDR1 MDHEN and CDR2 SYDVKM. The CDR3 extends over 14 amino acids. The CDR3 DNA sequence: TGTGCCAGCAGTTTGGGGGCCAGCACAGATACGCAGTATTTT. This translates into CASSLGASTDTQYF.

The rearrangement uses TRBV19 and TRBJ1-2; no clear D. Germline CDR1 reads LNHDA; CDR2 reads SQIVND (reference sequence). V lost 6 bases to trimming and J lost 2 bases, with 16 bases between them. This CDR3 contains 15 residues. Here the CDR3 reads CASRHGLGFNYGYTF. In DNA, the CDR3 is TGTGCCAGTAGGCATGGCCTCGGGTTCAACTATGGCTACACCTTC.

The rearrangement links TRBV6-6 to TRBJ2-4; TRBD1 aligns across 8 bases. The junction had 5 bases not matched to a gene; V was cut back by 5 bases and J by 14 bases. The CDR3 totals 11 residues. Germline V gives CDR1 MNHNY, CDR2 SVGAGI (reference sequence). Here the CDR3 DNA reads TGTGCCAGCAGTCCTAGGACAGGGAAGTACTTC. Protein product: CASSPRTGKYF.

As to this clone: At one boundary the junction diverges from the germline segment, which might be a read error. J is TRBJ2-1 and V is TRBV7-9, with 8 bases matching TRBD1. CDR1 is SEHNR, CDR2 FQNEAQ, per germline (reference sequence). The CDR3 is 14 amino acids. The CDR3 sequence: CASSLALGVQGAVF. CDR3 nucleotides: TGTGCCAGCAGCTTAGCGCTAGGCGTTCAGGGGGCGGTCTTC.

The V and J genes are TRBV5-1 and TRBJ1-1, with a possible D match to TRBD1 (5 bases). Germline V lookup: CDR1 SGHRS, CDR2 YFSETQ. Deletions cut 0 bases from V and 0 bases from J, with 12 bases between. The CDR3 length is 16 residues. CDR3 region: CASSLEPGPMNTEAFF. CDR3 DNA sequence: TGCGCCAGCAGCTTGGAACCAGGGCCTATGAACACTGAAGCTTTCTTT.

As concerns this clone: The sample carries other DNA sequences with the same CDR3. The CDR3 DNA reads as TGTGCCAGCAGCTTAGACAGGGGGAGCTACAATGAGCAGTTCTTC. Its protein product is CASSLDRGSYNEQFF. This rearrangement joins TRBV5-4 to TRBJ2-1, with 9 bases matching TRBD1. J was trimmed by 3 bases and V by 2 bases; bases with no gene match: 3. CDR1 is SGHNT and CDR2 is YYREEE in the germline V gene (reference sequence). The CDR3 loop spans 15 amino acids.